Listed here is a single T cell receptor (beta chain). Its target is unknown. The sample originates from a study of OX40 agonist ivuxolimab in advanced cancers. At the level of the study: Ivuxolimab doses were 0.01, 0.1, 0.3, 1.5, 3 or 10 mg/kg every 2 weeks. Notes on the study in general: Expanded peripheral T cells had an undetermined antigen specificity.

Trimming took off 3 bases at V and 8 bases at J, with 10 bases between the two ends. CDR3 size: 13 residues. CDR1 ENHRY and CDR2 SYGVKD come from the germline V gene. The table came from immunoSEQ multiplex PCR; TCRdb's copy has only in-frame clones and leaves some out. The sample has around 64,000 clones; more than 85% are singletons. The genes are TRBV10-3 and TRBJ2-2; D gene ambiguous. The clonotype originates from an adult with an advanced solid tumor such as melanoma, head and neck, liver or kidney cancer. This material consisted of CD4+ or CD8+ T cells sorted from blood, taken in a trial of the OX40 agonist ivuxolimab. The CDR3, as DNA: TGTGCCATCAGTGAATACTCCAGGGGGGAGCTGTTTTTT. The encoded protein is CAISEYSRGELFF.